The entry below gives a single TCR beta chain sequence along with its context. Measured with immunoSEQ multiplex PCR; TCRdb has only the in-frame clones, and not every one. Counted here are 25,000 to 35,000 clones, roughly 87% occurring once; the ten biggest clones make up roughly 19%. The sample originates from a study of a mutant IDH1 vaccine in newly diagnosed glioma. Study details: Treated patients comprised about 60% males and roughly 40% females, mean age about 44 years. Earlier therapy was either radiotherapy, temozolomide, or both, and most got both.

Time point described: baseline, week 1 (first vaccination visit). Treatment here: pre-vaccination baseline after standard-of-care therapy. Donors harbored newly found WHO grade 3 or 4 IDH1-mutant, ATRX-lost astrocytomas. This CDR3 is 14 amino acids long. V lost 0 bases, J lost 3 bases, and 8 bases lay in between. CDR1 is LGHNA, CDR2 YSLEER, per germline. Material: PBMCs, obtained from a glioma patient treated with radiotherapy, temozolomide or both. The TCR originated in a man aged 25 to 40 with glioma. The chain links TRBV4-3 to TRBJ1-2, with a tentative D call TRBD1 (5 bases). For the CDR3, the DNA is TGCGCCAGCAGCCAAGAAGGCAGGGACTATGGCTACACCTTC. Amino acids: CASSQEGRDYGYTF.